This TCR beta chain originates from a study of cytomegalovirus exposure and HLA in healthy donors. Germline CDR1 is MGHRA and CDR2 is YSYEKL. This CDR3 contains 15 residues. Trimming shortened V by 0 bases and J by 11 bases, and 17 bases separated the two germline ends. In the PCR, 60 Vbeta and 13 Jbeta primers were used. This table comes from immunoSEQ multiplex PCR, and its TCRdb copy is limited to in-frame clones, with some not included. The sample lists about 130,000 clones, 65% to 80% seen once, with under 2% in the top ten. This clonotype was sampled from a human donor in good health. The rearrangement joins TRBV4-1 to TRBJ2-1, with D maybe TRBD2 (5 bases). Input material: PBMCs. This chain's CDR3 is CASSQDRLPRTQQFF. The CDR3, as DNA: TGCGCCAGCAGCCAAGATCGCCTACCAAGGACTCAGCAGTTCTTC.